The 22 T cell receptor beta chains reported below all come from one sample, sequenced in a study of shared clonotypes between healthy human individuals (dated by TCRdb to 2020 to 2022). CD8 naive samples were CD45RO-negative cells positively selected for CCR7, giving a CD45RA+CCR7+ population that excluded TemRA cells. The method was the immunoSEQ multiplex PCR assay. Not all clones reach the TCRdb copy of this immuneACCESS table, which keeps in-frame sequences only. Checked studies attribute under half of the gap to unresolved V genes and leave the rest unexplained. This sample holds about 2 million clones; about 95% were observed only once. The ten biggest clones cover 0.85% to 1.2% of the sample. The sequencing input was naive CD8+ T cells sorted from blood. The meaning of the sample's cell subset or site label: CD45RA+CCR7+. These receptors all come from a man between 18 and 35 years old in good health.

The rearrangement uses TRBV13 and TRBJ1-1, with a weak D call TRBD1 (5 bases). The CDR3 is made up of 13 amino acids. Germline V gene lookup returns CDR1 PRHDT and CDR2 FYEKMQ (reference sequence). Trimming left V 8 bases short and J 0 bases short, with 10 bases between. CDR3 sequence reads: CASLGDMNTEAFF. For the CDR3, the DNA is TGTGCCAGCCTGGGGGATATGAACACTGAAGCTTTCTTT.

The chain uses TRBV27 and TRBJ1-2; D not certain. V was clipped by 5 bases and J by 4 bases, with 11 bases between them. The CDR3 totals 13 residues. The germline CDR1 and CDR2 sequences are MNHEY and SMNVEV (reference sequence). The CDR3 region is CASSIGSSYGYTF. As DNA, the CDR3 is TGTGCCAGCAGTATCGGATCTTCCTATGGCTACACCTTC.

The rearrangement uses TRBV5-1 and TRBJ2-1, with D unclear. Germline V gives CDR1 SGHRS, CDR2 YFSETQ. V was clipped by 6 bases and J by 4 bases, with 17 bases between them. This CDR3 spans 15 amino acids. CDR3 sequence: CASKLTHGQYNEQFF. CDR3 DNA: TGCGCCAGCAAATTAACACACGGCCAGTACAATGAGCAGTTCTTC.

This chain connects TRBV7-9 to TRBJ2-1, with D unclear. The CDR3 sequence is 13 residues long. The V gene lost 4 bases and the J gene lost 8 bases, with 12 bases spanning the gap. In germline, CDR1 is SEHNR, CDR2 FQNEAQ (reference sequence). The CDR3 sequence: CASSYKKGDEQFF. The CDR3 coding sequence is TGTGCCAGCAGCTATAAGAAAGGCGATGAGCAGTTCTTC. Using reference TRBV7-9 and TRBJ2-1 for the parts outside the CDR3, the full variable domain is DTGVSQNPRHKITKRGQNVTFRCDPISEHNRLYWYRQTLGQGPEFLTYFQNEAQLEKSRLLSDRFSAERPKGSFSTLEIQRTEQGDSAMYLCASSYKKGDEQFFGPGTRLTVL.

The chain uses TRBV15 and TRBJ2-7; unclear D gene. V dropped 0 bases and J dropped 2 bases, with 11 bases sitting between them. Germline assignment: CDR1 LNHNV and CDR2 YYDKDF (reference sequence). The CDR3 is made up of 15 amino acids. CDR3 amino acids: CATSRDRASTYEQYF. The CDR3 nucleotides read TGTGCCACCAGCAGAGACCGCGCTTCTACCTACGAGCAGTACTTC.

The chain employs TRBV28 and TRBJ1-4; D not certain. Germline assignment: CDR1 MDHEN and CDR2 SYDVKM. The CDR3 consists of 15 residues. Trimming removed 5 bases from V and 5 bases from J, with 15 bases in between. The CDR3: CASSPPALVNEKLFF. In DNA form, the CDR3 reads TGTGCCAGCAGTCCTCCGGCGCTTGTGAATGAAAAACTGTTTTTT.

The chain employs TRBV5-6 and TRBJ2-2; no clear D. V lost 5 bases and J lost 6, with 8 bases in between. Germline CDR1 SGHDT, CDR2 YYEEEE. CDR3 length: 12 amino acids. The CDR3 loop is CASSSLPGELFF. In DNA, the CDR3 is TGTGCCAGCAGTTCACTCCCCGGGGAGCTGTTTTTT.

The chain combines TRBV5-8 with TRBJ2-2, with D perhaps given as TRBD1 or TRBD2 (5 bases each). The CDR3 covers 17 residues. Germline assignment: CDR1 SGHTS and CDR2 YDEGEE. V lost 3 bases and J 6 bases, leaving 21 bases between the germline ends. The CDR3 reads CASSYGDPRGLSGELFF. The CDR3 nucleotides are TGTGCCAGCAGCTACGGGGACCCACGAGGGCTCTCCGGGGAGCTGTTTTTT.

V is TRBV27 and J is TRBJ2-2; D unclear. V shed 5 bases and J shed 4 bases, with 8 bases lying between them. CDR1 and CDR2 (germline): MNHEY, SMNVEV (reference sequence). This CDR3 is 13 amino acids long. The CDR3 DNA reads as TGTGCCAGCAGTCCCCCACGCACCGGGGAGCTGTTTTTT. It translates to CASSPPRTGELFF.

The chain has TRBV18 and TRBJ1-2, with 10 nucleotides matching TRBD1. With V trimmed by 0 bases and J by 3 bases, 4 bases remained unmatched. This CDR3 contains 16 residues. Germline CDR1 reads KGHSH; CDR2 reads LQKENI. CDR3 in DNA: TGTGCCAGCTCACCACCTCGAGGGACAGGGGACTATGGCTACACCTTC. Translating gives CASSPPRGTGDYGYTF.

The gene calls are TRBV11-2 and TRBJ2-5, with D perhaps TRBD1 (6 bases). CDR3 size: 17 residues. The germline V gene has CDR1 SGHAT and CDR2 FQNNGV. V lost 1 base and J 3 bases, leaving 18 bases between the germline ends. This chain's CDR3 is CASSLVAGAPSKETQYF. The CDR3 DNA follows: TGTGCCAGCAGCTTAGTGGCAGGGGCCCCGTCTAAAGAGACCCAGTACTTC. Drawing the rest from reference TRBV11-2 and TRBJ2-5, the complete variable domain is EAGVAQSPRYKIIEKRQSVAFWCNPISGHATLYWYQQILGQGPKLLIQFQNNGVVDDSQLPKDRFSAERLKGVDSTLKIQPAKLEDSAVYLCASSLVAGAPSKETQYFGPGTRLLVL.

The J gene is TRBJ2-2, the V gene TRBV5-1; D is undetermined. The CDR3 length is 16 residues. Germline V gene sequence: CDR1 SGHRS, CDR2 YFSETQ. Trimming left V 0 bases short and J 0 bases short, with 9 bases between. CDR3 nucleotides: TGCGCCAGCAGCTTGGTGTGGGAAGCGAACACCGGGGAGCTGTTTTTT. Amino acids: CASSLVWEANTGELFF.

The chain carries TRBV7-9 and TRBJ1-1, with 7 bases matching TRBD1. CDR3 size: 13 residues. Germline values: CDR1 SEHNR, CDR2 FQNEAQ (reference sequence). Trimming at V came to 10 bases and at J to 3 bases, leaving 8 bases not matched to a gene. CDR3 protein: CATGGPMDTEAFF. Here the CDR3 DNA reads TGTGCCACAGGGGGGCCGATGGACACTGAAGCTTTCTTT. Based on the CDR3 plus reference TRBV7-9 and TRBJ1-1, the full variable domain is DTGVSQNPRHKITKRGQNVTFRCDPISEHNRLYWYRQTLGQGPEFLTYFQNEAQLEKSRLLSDRFSAERPKGSFSTLEIQRTEQGDSAMYLCATGGPMDTEAFFGQGTRLTVV.

In its sample, this clone was seen once. The V and J genes are TRBV4-1 and TRBJ1-2, with D perhaps TRBD1 (6 bases). Deletions cut 0 bases from V and 7 bases from J, with 21 bases between. The germline V gene has CDR1 MGHRA and CDR2 YSYEKL. This CDR3 is built from 17 residues. The CDR3 spells CASSQDGGAYPVSGYTF. DNA of the CDR3: TGCGCCAGCAGCCAAGATGGGGGCGCATACCCAGTCAGTGGCTACACCTTC.

The chain has TRBV5-1 and TRBJ2-7; D perhaps matches TRBD1 (6 bases). The length of the CDR3 is 15 residues. With 0 bases removed from V and 3 bases from J, the gap between germline ends came to 13 bases. Germline lookup yields CDR1 SGHRS and CDR2 YFSETQ. The CDR3 DNA is TGCGCCAGCAGCTTGGATGGGGGCTCATACTACGAGCAGTACTTC. Its translation: CASSLDGGSYYEQYF. Supplemented by reference TRBV5-1 and TRBJ2-7, the full variable domain reads KAGVTQTPRYLIKTRGQQVTLSCSPISGHRSVSWYQQTPGQGLQFLFEYFSETQRNKGNFPGRFSGRQFSNSRSEMNVSTLELGDSALYLCASSLDGGSYYEQYFGPGTRLTVT.

The rearrangement uses TRBV7-2 and TRBJ1-6; 8 bases line up with TRBD1. Losses at the gene ends were 1 base for V and 7 bases for J; bases not matched to a gene: 12. This CDR3 is built from 18 residues. CDR1 is SGHTA and CDR2 is FQGNSA in the germline V gene. CDR3 amino acids: CASSLVAQGAPLNSPLHF. CDR3 DNA sequence: TGTGCCAGCAGCTTAGTGGCGCAGGGGGCTCCCTTGAATTCACCCCTCCACTTT.

This chain uses TRBV19 with TRBJ2-7; maybe TRBD1 (5 bases). V lost 5 bases and J lost 1, with 12 bases in between. There are 14 residues in the CDR3. Germline CDR1 LNHDA, CDR2 SQIVND (reference sequence). CDR3 sequence reads: CASSPGAGSYEQYF. CDR3 coding DNA: TGTGCCAGTAGTCCTGGTGCAGGGTCCTACGAGCAGTACTTC.

V gene TRBV5-5 combines with J gene TRBJ2-7; perhaps TRBD1 as D (5 bases). V lost 1 base and J lost 6, with 14 bases in between. The length of the CDR3 is 14 residues. The V gene's germline CDR1 is SGHKS and CDR2 YYEKEE (reference sequence). The CDR3 loop reads CASSLLPGNGEQYF. Written as DNA, the CDR3 is TGTGCCAGCAGCTTGTTGCCAGGGAATGGCGAGCAGTACTTC.

The chain joins TRBV9 to TRBJ2-3, with D perhaps TRBD2 (5 bases). This CDR3 has 15 residues. Looked up from germline, CDR1 is SGDLS and CDR2 is YYNGEE. V was clipped by 3 bases and J by 0 bases, with 11 bases between them. The CDR3: CASSAPTMSTDTQYF. The CDR3 bases are TGTGCCAGCAGCGCCCCGACTATGAGCACAGATACGCAGTATTTT.

J is TRBJ2-3 and V is TRBV18; D not resolved. Germline assignment: CDR1 KGHSH and CDR2 LQKENI. The CDR3 sequence is 14 residues long. V was cut by 3 bases and J by 5 bases, with 12 bases left in between. The CDR3 reads CASSPAPDGDTQYF. The CDR3 bases are TGTGCCAGCTCACCCGCACCTGATGGAGATACGCAGTATTTT.

About this clone itself: Germline and junction disagree at one end, which may indicate a read error. The chain recombines TRBV27 with TRBJ2-5; D possibly corresponds to TRBD1 (7 bases). Germline CDR1 MNHEY, CDR2 SMNVEV (reference sequence). The CDR3 contains 14 residues. This CDR3 reads CASSFRQGGEAQYF. In DNA form, the CDR3 reads TGTGCCAGCAGTTTTAGACAGGGAGGAGAGGCCCAGTACTTC.

The gene calls are TRBV7-9 and TRBJ2-2; D call uncertain. Trimming stripped 11 bases from V and 6 bases from J, with 13 bases between. CDR1 is SEHNR and CDR2 is FQNEAQ in the germline V gene (reference sequence). This CDR3 contains 12 residues. The CDR3: CAPRDPAGELFF. The DNA of the CDR3 is TGTGCCCCCAGAGATCCGGCCGGGGAGCTGTTTTTT.